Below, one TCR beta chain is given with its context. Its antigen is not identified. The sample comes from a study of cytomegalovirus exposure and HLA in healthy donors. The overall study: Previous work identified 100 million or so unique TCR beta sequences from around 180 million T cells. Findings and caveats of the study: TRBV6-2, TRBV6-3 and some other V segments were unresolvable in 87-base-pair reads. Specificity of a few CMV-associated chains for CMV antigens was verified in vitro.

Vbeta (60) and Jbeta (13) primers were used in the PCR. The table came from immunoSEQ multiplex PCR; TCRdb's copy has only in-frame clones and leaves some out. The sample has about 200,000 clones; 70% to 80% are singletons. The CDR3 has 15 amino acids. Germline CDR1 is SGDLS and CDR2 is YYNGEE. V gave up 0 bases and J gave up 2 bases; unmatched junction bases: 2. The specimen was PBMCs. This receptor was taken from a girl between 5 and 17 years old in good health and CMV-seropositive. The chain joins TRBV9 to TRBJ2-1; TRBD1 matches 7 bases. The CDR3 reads CASSVAGTAYNEQFF. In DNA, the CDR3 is TGTGCCAGCAGCGTAGCTGGGACAGCCTACAATGAGCAGTTCTTC. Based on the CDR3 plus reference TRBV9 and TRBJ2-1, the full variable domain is DSGVTQTPKHLITATGQRVTLRCSPRSGDLSVYWYQQSLDQGLQFLIQYYNGEERAKGNILERFSAQQFPDLHSELNLSSLELGDSALYFCASSVAGTAYNEQFFGPGTRLTVL.